This TCR beta chain came from a study of T-cell memory formation after mild COVID-19. Findings and limits, study-wide: Several responding clones turned up in pre-infection memory, indicating that cross-reactive memory may have taken part. Contracting clones, day 15 to 85, had balanced CD4/CD8, and later expanders favored CD4+.

V lost 3 bases and J 4 bases, leaving 15 bases between the germline ends. The CDR3 covers 14 residues. CDR1 and CDR2 (germline): DFQATT, SNEGSKA (reference sequence). TCRdb re-called the 5' RACE reads with MiXCR, one entry per CDR3 protein. This sample has approximately 260,000 distinct CDR3 sequences, with around 15% found just once. This clonotype was detected only a few times. Its antigen remains unknown. Sequencing was performed on PBMCs or a T cell subset sorted from them (not recorded which). The source is a man aged 18 to 35 who had mild COVID-19 (a few samples of this study predate the infection). Cell type and time point are not known. V gene TRBV20-1 combines with J gene TRBJ1-1, with D hard to call. The CDR3 sequence: CSARGLGFVTEAFF. Written as DNA, the CDR3 is TGCAGTGCTAGGGGCCTGGGGTTTGTCACTGAAGCTTTCTTT.